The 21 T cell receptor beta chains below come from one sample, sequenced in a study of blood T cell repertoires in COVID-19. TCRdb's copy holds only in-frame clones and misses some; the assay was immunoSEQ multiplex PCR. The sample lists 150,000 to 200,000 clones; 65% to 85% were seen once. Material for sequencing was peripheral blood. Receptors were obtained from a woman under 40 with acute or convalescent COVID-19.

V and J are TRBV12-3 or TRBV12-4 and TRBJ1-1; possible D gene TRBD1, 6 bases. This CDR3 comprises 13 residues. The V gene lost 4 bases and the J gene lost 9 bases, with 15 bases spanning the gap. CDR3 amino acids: CASSSYRVGKAFF. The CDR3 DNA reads TGTGCCAGCAGTTCATACAGGGTTGGGAAAGCTTTCTTT.

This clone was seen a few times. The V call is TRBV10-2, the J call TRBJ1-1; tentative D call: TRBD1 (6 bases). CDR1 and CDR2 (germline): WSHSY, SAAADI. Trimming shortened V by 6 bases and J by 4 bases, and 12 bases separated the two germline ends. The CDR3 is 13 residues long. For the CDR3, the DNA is TGCGCCAGCAGAAAAGGGGGGGGCACTGAAGCTTTCTTT. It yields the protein CASRKGGGTEAFF.

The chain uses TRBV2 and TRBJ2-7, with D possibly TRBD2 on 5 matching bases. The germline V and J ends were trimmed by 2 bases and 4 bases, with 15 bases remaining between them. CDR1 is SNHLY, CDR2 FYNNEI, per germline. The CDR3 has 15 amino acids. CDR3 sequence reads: CASSERRTAAYEQYF. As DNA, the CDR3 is TGTGCCAGCAGTGAAAGGCGGACTGCAGCGTACGAGCAGTACTTC.

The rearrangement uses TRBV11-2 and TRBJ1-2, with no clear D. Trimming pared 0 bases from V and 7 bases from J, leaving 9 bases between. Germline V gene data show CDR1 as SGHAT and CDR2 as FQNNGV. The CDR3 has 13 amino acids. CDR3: CASSLEFFSGYTF. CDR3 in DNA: TGTGCCAGCAGCTTAGAGTTTTTCTCTGGCTACACCTTC.

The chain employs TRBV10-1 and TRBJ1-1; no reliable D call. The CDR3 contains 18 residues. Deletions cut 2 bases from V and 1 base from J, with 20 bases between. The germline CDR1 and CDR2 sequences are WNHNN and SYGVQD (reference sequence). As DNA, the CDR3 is TGCGCCAGCAGTGAGGTTAGTCTTGGAGCCCTCGCGAACACTGAAGCTTTCTTT. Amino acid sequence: CASSEVSLGALANTEAFF.

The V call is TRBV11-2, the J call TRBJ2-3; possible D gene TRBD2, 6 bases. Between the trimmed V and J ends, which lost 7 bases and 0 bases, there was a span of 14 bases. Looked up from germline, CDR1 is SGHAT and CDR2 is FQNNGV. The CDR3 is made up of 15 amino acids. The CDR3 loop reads CASTFGGWSTDTQYF. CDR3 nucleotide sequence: TGTGCCAGCACCTTCGGGGGATGGAGCACAGATACGCAGTATTTT.

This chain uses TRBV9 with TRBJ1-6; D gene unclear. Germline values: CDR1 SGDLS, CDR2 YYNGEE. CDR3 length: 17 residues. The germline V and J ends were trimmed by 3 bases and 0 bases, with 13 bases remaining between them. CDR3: CASSERTSSSYNSPLHF. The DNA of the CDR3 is TGTGCCAGCAGCGAGCGGACTTCGAGCTCCTATAATTCACCCCTCCACTTT. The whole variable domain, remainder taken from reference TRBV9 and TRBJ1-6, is DSGVTQTPKHLITATGQRVTLRCSPRSGDLSVYWYQQSLDQGLQFLIQYYNGEERAKGNILERFSAQQFPDLHSELNLSSLELGDSALYFCASSERTSSSYNSPLHFGNGTRLTVT.

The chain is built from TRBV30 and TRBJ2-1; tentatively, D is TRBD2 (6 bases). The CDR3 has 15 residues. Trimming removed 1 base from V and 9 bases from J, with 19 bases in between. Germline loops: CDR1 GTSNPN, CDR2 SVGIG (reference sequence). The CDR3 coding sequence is TGTGCCTGGAGTGGGGATAGCGGTACTCCCACTGAGCAGTTCTTC. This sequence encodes CAWSGDSGTPTEQFF.

CDR3 nucleotides: TGTGCCAGCAGTCAAAGCCAGGGCCTTAATGAAAAACTGTTTTTT. Translation gives CASSQSQGLNEKLFF. The chain uses TRBV6-5 and TRBJ1-4; D perhaps matches TRBD1 (5 bases). V was trimmed by 5 bases and J by 4 bases, leaving 14 bases between them. The CDR3 has 15 residues. Germline CDR1 reads MNHEY; CDR2 reads SVGAGI.

The CDR3 loop is CASSSTGTGFQPQHF. In DNA, the CDR3 is TGTGCCAGCAGTTCTACCGGGACAGGGTTTCAGCCCCAGCATTTT. The rearrangement links TRBV6-2 or TRBV6-3 to TRBJ1-5, with 9 bases lining up with TRBD1. Germline V lookup: CDR1 MNHEY, CDR2 SVGEGT. The CDR3 is made up of 15 amino acids. The ends lost 4 bases at V and 6 bases at J; junction bases unmatched: 7.

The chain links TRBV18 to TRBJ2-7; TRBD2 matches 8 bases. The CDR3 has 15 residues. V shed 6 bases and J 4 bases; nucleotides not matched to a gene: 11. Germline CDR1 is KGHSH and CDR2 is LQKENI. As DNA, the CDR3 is TGTGCCAGCTCCCCCTACAGCGGGAGTCGTTACGAGCAGTACTTC. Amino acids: CASSPYSGSRYEQYF. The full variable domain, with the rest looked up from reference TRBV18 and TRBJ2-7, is NAGVMQNPRHLVRRRGQEARLRCSPMKGHSHVYWYRQLPEEGLKFMVYLQKENIIDESGMPKERFSAEFPKEGPSILRIQQVVRGDSAAYFCASSPYSGSRYEQYFGPGTRLTVT.

CDR3 sequence: CASSQDVSLNRELFF. CDR3 sequence (DNA): TGTGCCAGCAGCCAAGATGTGTCACTAAACCGGGAGCTGTTTTTT. The chain couples TRBV3-1 (or the pseudogene TRBV3-2) to TRBJ2-2; D is ambiguous. The CDR3 has 15 residues. Looked up from germline, CDR1 is LGHDT and CDR2 is YNNKEL (reference sequence). Trimming shortened V by 0 bases and J by 9 bases, and 14 bases separated the two germline ends.

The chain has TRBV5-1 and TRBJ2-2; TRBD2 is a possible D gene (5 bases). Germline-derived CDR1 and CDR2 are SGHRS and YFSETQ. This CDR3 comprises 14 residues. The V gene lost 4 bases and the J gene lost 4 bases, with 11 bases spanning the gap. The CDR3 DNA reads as TGCGCCAGCAGCGCGCGGGTCGCCACCGGGGAGCTGTTTTTT. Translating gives CASSARVATGELFF.

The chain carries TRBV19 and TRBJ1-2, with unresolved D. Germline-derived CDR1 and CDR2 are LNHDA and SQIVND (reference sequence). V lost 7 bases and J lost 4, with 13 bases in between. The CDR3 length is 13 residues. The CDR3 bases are TGTGCCAGTACCCTAATACCAACCTATGGCTACACCTTC. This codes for CASTLIPTYGYTF.

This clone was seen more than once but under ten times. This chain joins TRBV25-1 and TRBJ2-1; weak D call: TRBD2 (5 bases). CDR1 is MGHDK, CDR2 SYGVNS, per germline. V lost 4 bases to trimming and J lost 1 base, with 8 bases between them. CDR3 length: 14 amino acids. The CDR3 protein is CASSGGPSYNEQFF. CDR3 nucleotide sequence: TGTGCCAGCAGTGGCGGGCCTTCCTACAATGAGCAGTTCTTC. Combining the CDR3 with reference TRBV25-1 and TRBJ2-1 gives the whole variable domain EADIYQTPRYLVIGTGKKITLECSQTMGHDKMYWYQQDPGMELHLIHYSYGVNSTEKGDLSSESTVSRIRTEHFPLTLESARPSHTSQYLCASSGGPSYNEQFFGPGTRLTVL.

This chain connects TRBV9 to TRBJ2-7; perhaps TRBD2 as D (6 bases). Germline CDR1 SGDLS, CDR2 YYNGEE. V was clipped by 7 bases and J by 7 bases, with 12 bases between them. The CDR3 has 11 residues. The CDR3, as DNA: TGTGCCAGCTCCACGGGGAGGGAGCAGTACTTC. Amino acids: CASSTGREQYF.

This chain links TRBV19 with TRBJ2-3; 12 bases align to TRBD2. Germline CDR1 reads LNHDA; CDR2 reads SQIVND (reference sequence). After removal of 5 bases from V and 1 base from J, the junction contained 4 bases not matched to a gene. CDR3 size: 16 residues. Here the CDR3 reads CASSLAGGPGTDTQYF. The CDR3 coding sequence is TGTGCCAGTAGTCTAGCGGGAGGGCCTGGCACAGATACGCAGTATTTT. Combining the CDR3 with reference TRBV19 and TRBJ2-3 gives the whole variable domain DGGITQSPKYLFRKEGQNVTLSCEQNLNHDAMYWYRQDPGQGLRLIYYSQIVNDFQKGDIAEGYSVSREKKESFPLTVTSAQKNPTAFYLCASSLAGGPGTDTQYFGPGTRLTVL.

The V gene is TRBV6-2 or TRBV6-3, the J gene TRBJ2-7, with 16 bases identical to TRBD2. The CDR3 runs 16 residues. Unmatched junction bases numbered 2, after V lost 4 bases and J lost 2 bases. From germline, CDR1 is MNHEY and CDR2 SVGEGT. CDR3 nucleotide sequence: TGTGCCAGCAGTTCGGGACTAGCGGGAGGGACCTACGAGCAGTACTTC. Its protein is CASSSGLAGGTYEQYF.

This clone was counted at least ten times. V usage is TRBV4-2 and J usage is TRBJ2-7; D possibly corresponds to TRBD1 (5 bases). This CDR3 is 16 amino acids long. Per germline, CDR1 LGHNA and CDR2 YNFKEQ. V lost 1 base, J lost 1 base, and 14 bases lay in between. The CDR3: CASSQATPDISYEQYF. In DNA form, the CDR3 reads TGTGCCAGCAGCCAAGCGACACCGGACATATCCTACGAGCAGTACTTC.

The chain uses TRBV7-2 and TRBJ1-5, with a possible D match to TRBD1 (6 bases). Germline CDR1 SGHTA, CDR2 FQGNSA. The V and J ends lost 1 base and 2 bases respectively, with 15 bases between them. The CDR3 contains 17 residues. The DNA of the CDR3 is TGTGCCAGCAGCTTAGAGGGGGATATGCGGGGCAATCAGCCCCAGCATTTT. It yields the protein CASSLEGDMRGNQPQHF.

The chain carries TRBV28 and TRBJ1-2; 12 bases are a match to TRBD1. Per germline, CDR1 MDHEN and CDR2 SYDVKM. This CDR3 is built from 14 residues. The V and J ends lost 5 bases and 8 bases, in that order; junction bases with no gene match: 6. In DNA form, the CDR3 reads TGTGCCAGCAGTAAGCCTGGGACAGGGGGCGGCTACACCTTC. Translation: CASSKPGTGGGYTF.